This paragraph covers one T cell receptor beta chain sequence. Its antigen is not known. Treatment specified: PENTA 11 planned treatment interruption arm or continuous ART arm. RNA-based 3' RACE libraries used unique molecular identifiers. Via MiXCR, TCRdb re-called the 3' RACE reads, giving one row per CDR3 protein. The data contain 7,000 or so distinct CDR3 sequences, 16% of them singletons. These data originate in a study of HIV-infected children after antiretroviral therapy interruption. General observations from the study: Naive CD4+ sequences overlapped less between time points once interruption began.

The V gene's germline CDR1 is SGHAT and CDR2 FQNNGV. V lost 4 bases, J lost 5 bases, and 5 bases stayed unmatched. The CDR3 is 16 residues long. This receptor was identified in a pool of human donors with HIV. The chain couples TRBV11-2 to TRBJ1-6; 10 nucleotides agree with TRBD1. The input for sequencing was CD45RO+ CD8+ T cells from PBMCs, pooled from several time points, taken from a donor given antiretroviral therapy, either interrupted or continuous. Stated subset: memory CD8+ CD45RO+ CD45RA- T cells. CDR3 in DNA: TGTGCCAGCAGCTCCGGGACAGGGGTTAATAATTCACCCCTCCACTTT. This encodes CASSSGTGVNNSPLHF. The variable domain in full, with the rest retrieved from reference TRBV11-2 and TRBJ1-6, is EAGVAQSPRYKIIEKRQSVAFWCNPISGHATLYWYQQILGQGPKLLIQFQNNGVVDDSQLPKDRFSAERLKGVDSTLKIQPAKLEDSAVYLCASSSGTGVNNSPLHFGNGTRLTVT.